This TCR beta chain was observed in a study of blood T cell repertoires in COVID-19 (dated by TCRdb to the early 2020s). Some background on the complete study: Collaborator samples came from the United States, Italy and Spain and covered acute and convalescent phases of COVID-19. The material from the prospective study consisted of cDNA or gDNA derived from T cells, B-cell-depleted T cells, or PBMCs. HLA class I and class II types, where available, came from metadata supplied by the sample provider rather than from assay-based typing. The repertoires were made available in a free public database intended to serve as a resource for research on the immune response to SARS-CoV-2. Samples came from the ongoing ImmuneRACE study (first 160 participants) plus 1,254 subjects from 6 global collaborators. The sample metadata nearly always contained a de-identified subject ID, COVID-19 status, age in years and sex. Deeply sampled blood TCRbeta repertoires from subjects exposed to, actively infected with, or recovered from COVID-19 were included in the dataset. Overall results and qualifications from the work: How much clinical and demographic metadata was included differed by source and by participant, and the metadata was provided uncurated.

The collaborating institutions used their own protocols to collect whole blood in K2EDTA tubes. Collaborator samples were shipped for TCRbeta analysis as frozen whole blood, isolated PBMCs, or DNA extracted from either sample type. This clone was detected a few times. This clone's antigen is unknown. No much larger clonotype is one base removed from it; base qualities were not supplied. The CDR3 measures 14 amino acids from cysteine to phenylalanine. The only DNA kept is the CDR3, 42 bases in frame from the first base. CDR1 and CDR2 are read off the germline V gene as SGHRS and YFSETQ. V sheds 0 bases and J sheds 5 bases, leaving 11 bases between their ends. TCRbeta CDR3 regions were amplified from genomic DNA by means of the immunoSEQ Assay, a bias-controlled multiplex PCR. Processing in the source paper ran as follows. The number of nucleated cells in each sample was estimated from the amplification of reference gene primers within the assay. To quantify the absolute abundance of each unique TCRbeta CDR3 rearrangement, sequence reads were collapsed and filtered. Productive Simpson clonality was computed per sample as the square root of Simpson's diversity index over productive rearrangements. TCRdb took over this immuneACCESS table, retaining in-frame rearrangements with V and J assigned. Such tables are incomplete; in checked studies, under half of the missing clones stem from an unresolved V gene, and the remainder is unexplained. The V and J calls and clone size were taken over from that table, and D and trimming were inferred from the DNA. The sample profile shows 150,000 to 200,000 clones; about four fifths of them were found once. The ten largest clones take up approximately 2.5% of the sample.

The clonotype comes from a human donor with acute or convalescent COVID-19. The donor label of this sample is uncertain. Sequenced material: peripheral blood. The rearranged chain carries TRBV5-1 and TRBJ1-2; TRBD1 is a weak D gene call, 5 bases matching. CDR3 region: CASSLADIGYGYTF. The nucleotides read TGCGCCAGCAGCTTGGCGGACATTGGGTATGGCTACACCTTC.